Listed here is a single T cell receptor beta chain. The study drew participants aged roughly 18 to 89 years from under 30 US areas. This entry belongs to a study of blood T cell repertoires in COVID-19. Across the whole study: Sites across the United States, Italy and Spain contributed samples from acute and convalescent COVID-19. PBMCs, B-cell-depleted T cells, or T cells were the source of the cDNA or gDNA that made up the material.

The CDR3 is made up of 14 amino acids. V shed 4 bases, J shed 5 bases, and the junction held 8 bases outside the gene matches. Per germline, CDR1 SGHDT and CDR2 YYEEEE. Source study methods: Amplification from reference gene primers served as the basis for estimated nucleated cell counts. Data came from immunoSEQ multiplex PCR; TCRdb stores just in-frame clones and leaves some out. For V, J and clone size, that table is used; D and trimming come from the DNA. Of under 250,000 clones in the sample, over 75% were seen once. This sequence joins TRBV5-6 and TRBJ2-7; 8 bases are a match to TRBD1. Sequenced input: PBMCs or T cells enriched from blood (not recorded which). The clonotype originates from a woman aged 50 to 65 with acute COVID-19. The CDR3 sequence is CASSVPGQGHEQYF. In nucleotides, the CDR3 is TGTGCCAGCAGCGTCCCCGGACAGGGTCACGAGCAGTACTTC.